These 25 T cell receptor beta chains were all obtained from the same sample, sequenced in a study of T-cell memory formation after mild COVID-19. TCRdb re-called the 5' RACE reads through MiXCR, storing one row per CDR3 protein. The table has around 200,000 distinct CDR3 sequences, about 27% seen once. Sequencing was done on a sample of PBMCs or a T cell subset sorted from them (not recorded which). All receptors derive from an adult woman who had mild COVID-19 (a few samples of this study predate the infection). Cell type and time point are not known.

This clonotype was seen a handful of times. The chain uses TRBV9 and TRBJ2-1; perhaps TRBD1 as D (6 bases). Germline CDR1 and CDR2: SGDLS and YYNGEE. V was pared by 6 bases and J by 3 bases, with 10 bases between. The CDR3 loop spans 13 amino acids. CDR3 in amino acids: CASTKGDYNEQFF. In DNA form, the CDR3 reads TGTGCCAGCACGAAGGGGGACTACAATGAGCAGTTCTTC.

V gene TRBV15 combines with J gene TRBJ2-3; 9 bases are a match to TRBD2. Germline-derived CDR1 and CDR2 are LNHNV and YYDKDF (reference sequence). After removal of 5 bases from V and 6 bases from J, the junction contained 6 bases not matched to a gene. This CDR3 spans 14 amino acids. The CDR3 region is CATSGGGAADTQYF. In nucleotides, the CDR3 is TGTGCCACCAGCGGCGGGGGGGCCGCGGATACGCAGTATTTT.

In this sample, this clonotype turned up a few times. This rearrangement joins TRBV9 to TRBJ2-1; maybe TRBD2 (6 bases). This CDR3 region has 14 residues. The V end was cut by 0 bases, the J end by 7 bases, with 11 bases between. Germline CDR1 and CDR2: SGDLS and YYNGEE. In DNA form, the CDR3 reads TGTGCCAGCAGCGTAGGCGGCGGGGCTAATGAGCAGTTCTTC. Its translation: CASSVGGGANEQFF.

This clonotype was counted between two and nine times. The chain employs TRBV2 and TRBJ2-3; TRBD2 agrees at 15 bases. Germline V gene sequence: CDR1 SNHLY, CDR2 FYNNEI. Germline trimming cut 6 bases from V and 4 bases from J; bases unmatched to any gene: 5. This CDR3 spans 16 amino acids. The CDR3 DNA is TGTGCCAGCAGAGGACTAGCGGGGGGGCTTGCAGATACGCAGTATTTT. This codes for CASRGLAGGLADTQYF. Using reference TRBV2 and TRBJ2-3 for the parts outside the CDR3, the full variable domain is EPEVTQTPSHQVTQMGQEVILRCVPISNHLYFYWYRQILGQKVEFLVSFYNNEISEKSEIFDDQFSVERPDGSNFTLKIRSTKLEDSAMYFCASRGLAGGLADTQYFGPGTRLTVL.

The table lists this clonotype with a few counts. The chain employs TRBV5-1 and TRBJ1-2; D gene uncertain. The CDR3 runs to 15 residues. In germline, CDR1 is SGHRS, CDR2 YFSETQ. Trimming took 1 base from V and 2 from J, leaving 12 bases between them. The CDR3 DNA reads TGCGCCAGCAGCTTGTTGCCAGGAACAAACTATGGCTACACCTTC. Translated, it gives CASSLLPGTNYGYTF.

CDR3 DNA sequence: TGTGCCAGCAGCCAGGGACCGACCTTGACGGAGCAGTTCTTC. This encodes CASSQGPTLTEQFF. This chain connects TRBV7-3 to TRBJ2-1; D possibly uses TRBD1 or TRBD2 (5 bases each). In germline, CDR1 is SGHTA, CDR2 FQGTGA. The ends were cut back, 5 bases at V and 10 bases at J, with 18 bases in the middle. The CDR3 length is 14 residues.

The chain joins TRBV20-1 to TRBJ1-5; 7 bases map to TRBD1. The CDR3 spans 14 residues. CDR1 DFQATT and CDR2 SNEGSKA come from the germline V gene (reference sequence). The J segment lost 0 bases and the V segment lost 5 bases, leaving 4 bases of the junction unmatched. DNA for the CDR3: TGCAGTGCTGGTGGACAGGATAGCAATCAGCCCCAGCATTTT. It yields the protein CSAGGQDSNQPQHF.

This clonotype was seen a handful of times. The chain has TRBV27 and TRBJ1-6, with TRBD1 as a possible D gene (6 bases). The CDR3 loop spans 17 amino acids. CDR1 and CDR2 from the germline V gene are MNHEY and SMNVEV (reference sequence). Trimming removed 5 bases from V and 4 bases from J, with 18 bases in between. CDR3: CASSPIGQTSYNSPLHF. Here the CDR3 DNA reads TGTGCCAGCAGTCCAATCGGACAGACCAGTTATAATTCACCCCTCCACTTT.

About this clonotype itself: Germline and junction disagree at one end, which may indicate a read error. V is TRBV20-1 and J is TRBJ1-3; D not resolved. The germline V gene has CDR1 DFQATT and CDR2 SNEGSKA (reference sequence). The CDR3 consists of 14 residues. The CDR3 DNA reads TGCAGTGCAAGAGGGTGGGTTGGTGGAGACACCATATATTTT. Its translation is CSARGWVGGDTIYF.

The chain couples TRBV7-9 to TRBJ2-7; D unresolved. The germline V gene encodes CDR1 SEHNR and CDR2 FQNEAQ (reference sequence). Trimming stripped 5 bases from V and 5 bases from J, with 13 bases between. The CDR3 sequence is 13 residues long. The CDR3 DNA follows: TGTGCCAGCAGCCCAGGCCTTGTCAACGAGCAGTACTTC. It yields the protein CASSPGLVNEQYF.

The rearrangement joins TRBV29-1 to TRBJ1-2; TRBD1 agrees at 8 bases. Germline V gene sequence: CDR1 SQVTM, CDR2 ANQGSEA. The trim removed 7 bases at V and 4 bases at J, leaving 5 bases unmatched. CDR3 length: 12 amino acids. The CDR3: CSARQGTYGYTF. The CDR3 nucleotides read TGCAGCGCCCGACAGGGGACCTATGGCTACACCTTC. The variable domain in full, with the rest retrieved from reference TRBV29-1 and TRBJ1-2, is SAVISQKPSRDICQRGTSLTIQCQVDSQVTMMFWYRQQPGQSLTLIATANQGSEATYESGFVIDKFPISRPNLTFSTLTVSNMSPEDSSIYLCSARQGTYGYTFGSGTRLTVV.

The rearrangement links TRBV4-3 to TRBJ2-1; D remains ambiguous. Trimming shortened V by 0 bases and J by 10 bases, and 19 bases separated the two germline ends. The CDR3 runs 16 residues. In germline, CDR1 is LGHNA, CDR2 YSLEER. Here the CDR3 DNA reads TGCGCCAGCAGCCAAGATCGAATAGGTAGCCGATTAGAGCAGTTCTTC. As protein: CASSQDRIGSRLEQFF.

The rearrangement links TRBV15 to TRBJ2-7; a possible D gene is TRBD2 (5 bases). This CDR3 has 12 amino acids. The V end was cut by 5 bases, the J end by 10 bases, with 15 bases between. CDR1 and CDR2 from the germline V gene are LNHNV and YYDKDF (reference sequence). CDR3 loop: CATSPPEARQYF. The CDR3 DNA sequence: TGTGCCACCAGCCCCCCGGAGGCCCGCCAGTACTTC.

The rearrangement uses TRBV6-1 and TRBJ2-3; TRBD2 agrees at 10 bases. Per germline, CDR1 MNHNS and CDR2 SASEGT. This CDR3 has 16 amino acids. Trimming at V came to 7 bases and at J to 6 bases, leaving 13 bases not matched to a gene. The CDR3 sequence is CASTRRGLAKEDTQYF. Here the CDR3 DNA reads TGTGCCAGCACCAGAAGGGGACTAGCGAAAGAGGATACGCAGTATTTT.

This chain joins TRBV21-1 and TRBJ1-3; the table assigns TRBD1, which was not confirmed against the DNA. TRBV21-1 is described as a pseudogene. The CDR3 spans 18 residues. In nucleotides, the CDR3 is TGTGCCAGCAGCAAAGCTTTTCCAGGGGCGATCTCTGGAAACACCATATATTTT. Its translation is CASSKAFPGAISGNTIYF.

V and J are TRBV4-1 and TRBJ1-3; no definite D call. Germline V gene data show CDR1 as MGHRA and CDR2 as YSYEKL. There are 12 residues in the CDR3. The V end lost 6 bases, the J end lost 10 bases, and 13 bases lay between the germline ends. CDR3 residues: CASRGSRYTIYF. Here the CDR3 DNA reads TGCGCCAGCAGGGGTTCCAGATATACCATATATTTT.

The chain links TRBV10-3 to TRBJ1-1; the match to TRBD1 covers 7 bases. V lost 10 bases and J lost 11; bases outside the gene matches: 16. The germline V gene encodes CDR1 ENHRY and CDR2 SYGVKD. The CDR3 is made up of 13 amino acids. Written as DNA, the CDR3 is TGTGCCACCGATACATACCTTGACAGGGTTGCTTTCTTT. It yields the protein CATDTYLDRVAFF.

This clonotype occurred a few times. The rearrangement uses TRBV2 and TRBJ1-2; D possibly corresponds to TRBD1 (6 bases). Germline values: CDR1 SNHLY, CDR2 FYNNEI. The CDR3 has 12 residues. The V end was cut by 4 bases, the J end by 13 bases, with 16 bases between. The DNA for the CDR3 is TGTGCCAGCAGTGGTCAGGGGCGTGGTGGCACCTTC. It yields the protein CASSGQGRGGTF.

This clonotype was seen a handful of times. The rearrangement links TRBV18 to TRBJ2-6, with unresolved D. Deletions cut 2 bases from V and 1 base from J, with 6 bases between. Per the germline V gene, CDR1 is KGHSH and CDR2 is LQKENI. The CDR3 totals 15 residues. CDR3 nucleotides: TGTGCCAGCTCACCAGACCTTTCTGGGGCCAACGTCCTGACTTTC. Translation: CASSPDLSGANVLTF.

This clonotype appeared many times. J is TRBJ2-2 and V is TRBV9; tentative D call: TRBD2 (5 bases). The CDR3 sequence is 15 residues long. Trimming took 0 bases from V and 4 from J, leaving 10 bases between them. Germline-derived CDR1 and CDR2 are SGDLS and YYNGEE. Here the CDR3 DNA reads TGTGCCAGCAGCGTAGGGCGGGTGTCCACCGGGGAGCTGTTTTTT. This gives the protein CASSVGRVSTGELFF. The variable domain in full, with the rest retrieved from reference TRBV9 and TRBJ2-2, is DSGVTQTPKHLITATGQRVTLRCSPRSGDLSVYWYQQSLDQGLQFLIQYYNGEERAKGNILERFSAQQFPDLHSELNLSSLELGDSALYFCASSVGRVSTGELFFGEGSRLTVL.

This chain uses TRBV11-3 with TRBJ2-1; 8 nucleotides match TRBD1. V lost 5 bases, J lost 7 bases, and 16 bases stayed unmatched. The CDR3 is 17 residues long. The germline V gene encodes CDR1 SGHNT and CDR2 YENEEA. CDR3 sequence: CASSPRPDRGSRNEQFF. In DNA, the CDR3 is TGTGCCAGCAGCCCCCGACCCGACAGGGGTAGTAGGAATGAGCAGTTCTTC.

This clonotype was seen a few times. The chain has TRBV29-1 and TRBJ2-7, with D unresolved. From germline, CDR1 is SQVTM and CDR2 ANQGSEA. With 6 bases removed from V and 4 bases from J, the gap between germline ends came to 19 bases. CDR3 length equals 14 residues. CDR3 region: CSVLDQALPYEQYF. The CDR3 DNA sequence: TGCAGCGTCCTAGACCAGGCTCTTCCTTACGAGCAGTACTTC.

The chain recombines TRBV5-1 with TRBJ1-2; D might be TRBD1 (6 bases). The CDR3 loop spans 17 amino acids. Looked up from germline, CDR1 is SGHRS and CDR2 is YFSETQ. V lost 0 bases and J 3 bases, leaving 18 bases between the germline ends. The CDR3 loop reads CASSLEAELRGYYGYTF. For the CDR3, the DNA is TGCGCCAGCAGCTTGGAAGCCGAGTTGAGGGGGTACTATGGCTACACCTTC.

The chain couples TRBV19 to TRBJ2-4, with 11 bases matching TRBD1. CDR1 is LNHDA, CDR2 SQIVND, per germline (reference sequence). CDR3 length: 17 amino acids. J gave up 7 bases and V 3 bases, and 11 bases lay outside the gene matches. In nucleotides, the CDR3 is TGTGCCAGTAGTATCGGACAGGGGGCGTGGGCTAGTAACATTCAGTACTTC. It translates to CASSIGQGAWASNIQYF.

J is TRBJ1-5 and V is TRBV21-1; TRBD1, the D gene given by the table, was not confirmed from the DNA. TRBV21-1 is annotated as a pseudogene. The CDR3 has 17 residues. CDR3 nucleotides: TGTGCCAGCAGCACTGAGGGGCGTAGTGAAACGCGGCAGCCCCAGCATTTT. It is translated as CASSTEGRSETRQPQHF.